These T cell receptor beta chains were read from a single sample in a study of cytomegalovirus exposure and HLA in healthy donors. Sequencing was performed with immunoSEQ multiplex PCR; in TCRdb, only in-frame clones are kept and a portion is missing. The sample holds more than 90,000 clones; around 70% are singletons and the top ten take just over 8.5%. Source material: PBMCs. The receptors stem from a man aged 25-40 years in good health and CMV-seropositive. The CDR3 runs from the conserved cysteine through the conserved F or W. D genes are given only for firm matches. The size field is filled for only some rows; it gives once, few, many or a size class.

d_call	clone_size	v_call	j_call	cdr3_nt	cdr3_aa
.	.	TRBV11-3	TRBJ1-1	TGTGCCAGCAGCTTAGGCGGCCCAAGGCTTGAAGCTTTCTTT	CASSLGGPRLEAFF
.	.	TRBV5-4	TRBJ1-2	TGTGCCAGCAGCTTGATATCCGAGCACTATGGCTACACCTTC	CASSLISEHYGYTF
TRBD1	once	TRBV28	TRBJ2-3	TGTGCCAGCAGGGAAGGGACAGCAGATACGCAGTATTTT	CASREGTADTQYF
.	.	TRBV6-5	TRBJ2-1	TGTGCCAGCAGTTACAGGGGTACTGAGCAGTTCTTC	CASSYRGTEQFF
TRBD1	few	TRBV4-1	TRBJ2-2	TGCGCCAGCAGCCAACTGGGGACAGGAGCGAACACCGGGGAGCTGTTTTTT	CASSQLGTGANTGELFF
.	.	TRBV4-1	TRBJ2-3	TGCGCCAGCAGCCAAGCAGTCAGCGGGACAGATACGCAGTATTTT	CASSQAVSGTDTQYF
TRBD2	once	TRBV5-1	TRBJ2-3	TGCGCCAGCAGCTTGGAGGGTGCGGGGGGATTCATGGATACGCAGTATTTT	CASSLEGAGGFMDTQYF
.	.	TRBV19	TRBJ1-2	TGTGCCAGTAGTATCGGACAGCACTATGGCTACACCTTC	CASSIGQHYGYTF
TRBD1	once	TRBV5-6	TRBJ2-1	TGTGCCAGCAGCTGGGGCCAGGGGGCCTCCTACAATGAGCAGTTCTTC	CASSWGQGASYNEQFF
TRBD1	few	TRBV7-2	TRBJ1-6	TGTGCCAGCACCATAGACAGGGTCCTCCACTTT	CASTIDRVLHF
TRBD1	few	TRBV5-4	TRBJ1-1	TGTGCCAGCAGCTTTACAGGGGGTAACACTGAAGCTTTCTTT	CASSFTGGNTEAFF
TRBD1	.	TRBV5-1	TRBJ1-2	TGCGCCAGCAGCCAAGCGACAGGGATGGGGAACTATGGCTACACCTTC	CASSQATGMGNYGYTF
TRBD1	.	TRBV5-1	TRBJ1-2	TGCGCCAGCAGCGGGACAGTGGACTATGGCTACACCTTC	CASSGTVDYGYTF
.	.	TRBV4-1	TRBJ1-4	TGCGCCAGCAGCCTTTCGGGGAGGTGGGAAAAACTGTTTTTT	CASSLSGRWEKLFF
TRBD2	.	TRBV28	TRBJ2-5	TGTGCCAGCAGTCGTTCGGGGGGGAGAACCCAGTACTTC	CASSRSGGRTQYF
TRBD1	.	TRBV28	TRBJ1-1	TGTGCCAGCAGTTACGGACAGGGGAACACTGAAGCTTTCTTT	CASSYGQGNTEAFF
TRBD1	.	TRBV7-6	TRBJ1-1	TGTGCCAGCAGCTTAGACCTAGGCAGGGGGGCTTTCTTT	CASSLDLGRGAFF
.	few	TRBV29-1	TRBJ2-1	TGCAGCGTTCCTAACGGGGGATTTGACAATGAGCAGTTCTTC	CSVPNGGFDNEQFF